This T cell receptor beta chain appears in the sequencing data of a study of T cells expressing NK-cell markers. In the study overall: It was sorted CD3+CD56-NKG2C+, CD3+CD56+NKG2C- and CD3+CD56+NKG2C+ T cells that provided the TCR beta repertoires. Study-level results: The same clonotypes also predominated in the CD3+CD56-NKG2C+ fraction of a few donors.

About this clonotype: Its antigen is still unknown.

Germline V gene sequence: CDR1 SGHTA, CDR2 FQGNSA. CDR3 size: 13 residues. TCRdb re-called the 5' RACE reads and gives one entry per CDR3 protein, without DNA. The sample is made up of 550,000 to 600,000 distinct CDR3 sequences, and the top ten hold approximately 4% of it. Sequencing used blood T cells: a sorted CD56 or NKG2C T cell subset, CD4+ or CD8+ T cells, or bulk PBMC T cells (not recorded which). The sequence was obtained from a man between 18 and 35 years old in good health. The genes are TRBV7-2 and TRBJ2-7; TCRdb indicates TRBD2, and absent DNA this call remains unverified. The CDR3 reads CASSFRGDYEQYF.